The rows below give T cell receptor beta chains drawn from one sample of a study of T cells in Graves' hyperthyroidism and ophthalmopathy. TCRdb analysed the multiplex PCR reads with MiXCR anew, one entry per CDR3 protein. Counted here are 350,000 or so distinct CDR3 sequences, about a sixth occurring once; the ten biggest clones make up more than 30%. Specimen: blood. These receptors all stem from a woman in her twenties or thirties with Graves' hyperthyroidism that later progressed to Graves' ophthalmopathy. The CDR3 runs from the conserved cysteine through the conserved F or W. D genes are given only for firm matches. Where a row states a size, it is once, few, many or the class of an expanded clone; other rows omit it.

j_gene	d_gene	v_gene	abundance	CDR3aa	CDR3nt
TRBJ1-1	TRBD1	TRBV19	few	CASSIDAPGPRQGAFF	TGTGCCAGTAGTATCGACGCTCCGGGACCCCGACAGGGAGCTTTCTTT
TRBJ2-7	TRBD1	TRBV27	.	CASSSPGQGKHEQYF	TGTGCCAGCAGTTCTCCGGGACAGGGTAAGCACGAGCAGTACTTC
TRBJ2-7	.	TRBV7-8	.	CASSQEVGYEQYF	TGTGCCAGCAGTCAAGAAGTCGGCTACGAGCAGTACTTC
TRBJ1-1	.	TRBV7-2	.	CASSLDLEANTEAFF	TGTGCCAGCAGCTTAGATCTGGAGGCGAACACTGAAGCTTTCTTT
TRBJ1-1	.	TRBV10-3	.	CAIQENTEAFF	TGTGCCATACAGGAGAACACTGAAGCTTTCTTT
TRBJ1-1	.	TRBV29-1	many	CSVEVRDTNEAFF	TGCAGCGTTGAAGTGAGGGACACGAATGAAGCTTTCTTT
TRBJ2-1	TRBD2	TRBV3-1	few	CASSQDQRQTSGEGPPHNEQFF	TGTGCCAGCAGCCAAGATCAGCGACAGACTAGCGGGGAGGGCCCTCCACACAATGAGCAGTTCTTC
TRBJ1-5	.	TRBV6-5	many	CASSYSGSYSNQPQHF	TGTGCCAGCAGTTACTCGGGCAGCTATAGCAATCAGCCCCAGCATTTT
TRBJ1-5	TRBD1	TRBV5-8	many	CASSLVPTGNLQPQHF	TGTGCCAGCAGCTTGGTTCCGACAGGGAACCTTCAGCCCCAGCATTTT
TRBJ1-2	.	TRBV27	many	CASSLKAGLRYGYTF	TGTGCCAGCAGTTTAAAGGCAGGATTGCGGTATGGCTACACCTTC
TRBJ2-1	.	TRBV5-1	many	CASSLYADSANEQFF	TGCGCCAGCAGCTTGTATGCGGACTCCGCAAATGAGCAGTTCTTC
TRBJ1-1	.	TRBV12-3/TRBV12-4	many	CASTEGTQQPRTEAFF	TGTGCCAGCACTGAGGGGACCCAACAACCCCGCACTGAAGCTTTCTTT
TRBJ1-4	.	TRBV4-1	.	CTSSQDDTGRNEKLFF	TGCACCAGCAGCCAAGATGATACGGGACGAAATGAAAAACTGTTTTTT
TRBJ2-1	.	TRBV19	.	CASSIGSRKEQFF	TGTGCCAGTAGTATAGGTTCCCGCAAGGAGCAGTTCTTC
TRBJ1-5	TRBD1	TRBV5-8	.	CASSAGQGERPQHF	TGTGCCAGCAGCGCGGGACAGGGGGAAAGGCCCCAGCATTTT
TRBJ2-5	TRBD1	TRBV28	once	CASSQQGFLETQYF	TGTGCCAGCAGCCAACAGGGGTTCCTGGAGACCCAGTACTTC
TRBJ2-1	TRBD2	TRBV28	many	CASSLLGVRAGGMYNEQFF	TGTGCCAGCAGTTTATTAGGGGTAAGGGCGGGAGGAATGTACAATGAGCAGTTCTTC
TRBJ2-3	TRBD2	TRBV12-3/TRBV12-4	many	CASSLTTSSDTQYF	TGTGCCAGCAGTCTAACGACTAGCTCGGATACGCAGTATTTT
TRBJ1-6	.	TRBV7-3	.	CASSHGLSGSPLHF	TGTGCCAGCAGCCATGGGTTGTCGGGGTCACCCCTCCACTTT
TRBJ2-2	TRBD1	TRBV6-1	.	CASSPTGATNTGELFF	TGTGCCAGCAGTCCTACAGGGGCGACGAACACCGGGGAGCTGTTTTTT
TRBJ2-1	TRBD1	TRBV7-9	.	CASSSVRIRQGALDNEQFF	TGTGCCAGCAGCTCGGTACGCATCAGACAGGGGGCATTGGACAATGAGCAGTTCTTC
TRBJ2-1	.	TRBV9	.	CASSPGGDEQFF	TGTGCCAGCAGCCCGGGCGGCGATGAGCAGTTCTTC
TRBJ1-1	.	TRBV5-1	.	CASSEWVGGRPYTEAFF	TGTGCCAGCAGTGAATGGGTAGGGGGGAGGCCCTACACTGAAGCTTTCTTT
TRBJ1-4	TRBD1	TRBV6-5	many	CASSYSEGAGEKLFF	TGTGCCAGCAGTTACTCGGAGGGGGCGGGTGAAAAACTGTTTTTT
TRBJ1-6	TRBD1	TRBV20-1	.	CSAGSTGSRSPLHF	TGCAGTGCTGGCTCGACAGGGTCGAGATCACCCCTCCACTTT
TRBJ1-5	TRBD1	TRBV10-3	many	CATQRTPGQGNQPQHF	TGTGCCACACAGAGGACCCCGGGACAGGGCAATCAGCCCCAGCATTTT
TRBJ2-3	TRBD2	TRBV20-1	many	CSASSGGRTDTQYF	TGCAGTGCGTCTAGCGGGGGGCGCACAGATACGCAGTATTTT
TRBJ2-1	.	TRBV29-1	many	CSVPQGAGYNEQFF	TGCAGCGTTCCCCAGGGAGCTGGGTACAATGAGCAGTTCTTC
TRBJ2-5	TRBD2	TRBV29-1	few	CSVEVGGSQETQYF	TGCAGCGTTGAGGTCGGGGGGTCGCAAGAGACCCAGTACTTC
TRBJ1-1	TRBD1	TRBV19	few	CASGTGLISTEAFF	TGTGCCAGTGGGACAGGGCTCATTTCGACTGAAGCTTTCTTT
TRBJ1-2	.	TRBV12-3/TRBV12-4	.	CASLEWGRNYGYTF	TGTGCCAGTCTCGAGTGGGGCAGGAACTATGGCTACACCTTC
TRBJ2-1	.	TRBV9	few	CASSVQLAYEQFF	TGTGCCAGCAGCGTTCAACTAGCATACGAGCAGTTCTTC
TRBJ2-7	.	TRBV6-1	many	CAIVRSGRPYEQYF	TGTGCCATCGTCCGGTCTGGGCGCCCCTACGAGCAGTACTTC
TRBJ2-3	.	TRBV7-8	few	CASSLDGRRETDTQYF	TGTGCCAGCAGCTTAGATGGTCGACGGGAAACAGATACGCAGTATTTT
TRBJ2-1	.	TRBV24-1	many	CATSDEGRNNEQFF	TGTGCCACCAGTGATGAAGGACGTAACAATGAGCAGTTCTTC
TRBJ2-7	TRBD2	TRBV27	once	CASSYGLATYEQYF	TGTGCCAGCAGCTACGGACTAGCGACCTACGAGCAGTACTTC
TRBJ1-1	.	TRBV5-1	.	CASSLRTDNTEAFF	TGCGCCAGCAGCTTGCGGACGGACAACACTGAAGCTTTCTTT
TRBJ1-2	TRBD1	TRBV5-1	many	CASSFGTGVVDGYTF	TGCGCCAGCAGCTTCGGGACAGGGGTGGTCGATGGCTACACCTTC
TRBJ1-3	.	TRBV6-1	many	CASSESRPSSGNTIYF	TGTGCCAGCAGTGAATCACGACCCAGCTCTGGAAACACCATATATTTT
TRBJ2-6	.	TRBV2	many	CASSAPKGATGANVLTF	TGTGCCAGCAGTGCCCCGAAAGGGGCGACCGGGGCCAACGTCCTGACTTTC
TRBJ1-1	.	TRBV20-1	.	CSARESEADEAFF	TGCAGTGCTAGAGAGTCGGAAGCAGATGAAGCTTTCTTT
TRBJ2-4	.	TRBV6-1	.	CASSGVQILAKNIQYF	TGTGCCAGCAGTGGTGTTCAGATCCTAGCCAAAAACATTCAGTACTTC
TRBJ2-7	.	TRBV30	many	CAWSRLTRTYEQYF	TGTGCCTGGAGTCGACTCACCCGGACCTACGAGCAGTACTTC
TRBJ2-3	TRBD2	TRBV25-1	.	CASSGKREGEADTQYF	TGTGCCAGCAGTGGGAAGCGGGAGGGTGAAGCAGATACGCAGTATTTT
TRBJ2-1	.	TRBV24-1	.	CAAGSGGGHYNEQFF	TGTGCCGCTGGCTCTGGCGGGGGCCACTACAATGAGCAGTTCTTC
TRBJ1-2	.	TRBV3-1	few	CASSQVGVENYGYTF	TGTGCCAGCAGCCAAGTCGGGGTGGAGAACTATGGCTACACCTTC
TRBJ2-1	.	TRBV24-1	many	CATSDSVLARTYNEQFF	TGTGCCACCAGTGACTCCGTACTAGCACGGACGTACAATGAGCAGTTCTTC
TRBJ1-2	TRBD1	TRBV12-3/TRBV12-4	many	CASSSHTGQGAFNYGYTF	TGTGCCAGCAGTTCCCACACCGGACAGGGGGCTTTTAACTATGGCTACACCTTC
TRBJ2-5	TRBD2	TRBV5-1	.	CASSVVTLRTSRAYQEAQYF	TGCGCCAGCAGTGTTGTGACCTTGAGGACTAGCCGCGCCTACCAAGAGGCCCAGTACTTC
TRBJ2-3	TRBD2	TRBV2	many	CASRKYEAGETDTQYF	TGTGCCAGCAGAAAATACGAGGCGGGGGAAACAGATACGCAGTATTTT
TRBJ1-5	TRBD1	TRBV2	.	CASKTGVQPQHF	TGTGCCAGCAAGACAGGGGTTCAGCCCCAGCATTTT
TRBJ2-5	TRBD1	TRBV4-1	few	CASSQVGQGETQYF	TGCGCCAGCAGCCAAGTCGGACAGGGAGAGACCCAGTACTTC
TRBJ2-7	TRBD2	TRBV18	many	CASSPLASGTGGNIYEQYF	TGTGCCAGCTCACCACTGGCGTCAGGGACGGGGGGGAATATCTACGAGCAGTACTTC